Shown below are 8 T cell receptor beta chains from a single sample sequenced in a study of shared clonotypes between healthy human individuals. Method: immunoSEQ multiplex PCR; TCRdb's copy keeps in-frame clones and lacks some. The data show some 120,000 clones, approximately 70% seen once. Sequenced sample: memory CD8+ T cells sorted from blood. Documented subset: CD45RO+ cells pooled with CCR7-negative TemRA cells. Receptors originate from a woman in her twenties or thirties in good health.

In this sample, this clone turned up once. The chain couples TRBV4-1 to TRBJ1-1; 7 bases are a match to TRBD1. This CDR3 spans 18 amino acids. J gave up 0 bases and V 3 bases, and 13 bases lay outside the gene matches. Germline V CDR1 and CDR2: MGHRA, YSYEKL. CDR3 residues: CASSQWTGLGAMNTEAFF. The CDR3 nucleotides read TGCGCCAGCAGCCAGTGGACAGGTTTAGGAGCAATGAACACTGAAGCTTTCTTT.

The V call is TRBV14, the J call TRBJ1-1; possibly TRBD1 for D (6 bases). The CDR3 length is 14 residues. The V end was cut by 8 bases, the J end by 0 bases, with 13 bases between. Germline V gene sequence: CDR1 SGHDN, CDR2 FVKESK. The CDR3: CASGLRGLNTEAFF. The CDR3 coding sequence is TGTGCCAGCGGGCTCAGGGGTCTGAACACTGAAGCTTTCTTT.

The chain carries TRBV27 and TRBJ2-7, with no clear D. The V end was cut by 5 bases, the J end by 3 bases, with 8 bases between. This CDR3 comprises 12 residues. Per the germline V gene, CDR1 is MNHEY and CDR2 is SMNVEV (reference sequence). The CDR3 DNA reads TGTGCCAGCAGTGAATCCGGCTACGAGCAGTACTTC. It specifies CASSESGYEQYF.

The V call is TRBV5-6, the J call TRBJ1-1; 8 nucleotides line up with TRBD1. This CDR3 spans 17 amino acids. The V gene's germline CDR1 is SGHDT and CDR2 YYEEEE. The V gene end was trimmed by 6 bases and the J gene end by 0 bases; junction bases not matched to a gene: 13. CDR3 sequence: CASTLDREWSMNTEAFF. The CDR3 DNA is TGTGCCAGCACCCTGGACAGGGAATGGTCTATGAACACTGAAGCTTTCTTT.

The chain uses TRBV27 and TRBJ1-1; D remains unclear. V was trimmed by 2 bases and J by 0 bases, leaving 7 bases between them. CDR3 length: 14 amino acids. The germline gives CDR1 MNHEY, CDR2 SMNVEV (reference sequence). The chain's CDR3 is CASSLEQLNTEAFF. The CDR3 nucleotides are TGTGCCAGCAGTTTAGAACAGTTGAACACTGAAGCTTTCTTT.

This clone was counted only a few times. The chain is built from TRBV6-4 and TRBJ2-3; 8 bases agree with TRBD2. From germline, CDR1 is MRHNA and CDR2 SNTAGT. The CDR3 is 17 amino acids. After removal of 2 bases from V and 6 bases from J, the junction contained 13 bases not matched to a gene. The CDR3 sequence: CASSDAGGTGPGDTQYF. CDR3 sequence (DNA): TGTGCCAGCAGTGACGCGGGGGGAACAGGCCCCGGTGATACGCAGTATTTT.

The J gene is TRBJ2-1, the V gene TRBV19; D remains unclear. The V gene's germline CDR1 is LNHDA and CDR2 SQIVND (reference sequence). Deletions cut 5 bases from V and 8 bases from J, with 13 bases between. The length of the CDR3 is 13 residues. CDR3 in DNA: TGTGCCAGTAGTTTTCGTGGGATCTATGAGCAGTTCTTC. Its protein is CASSFRGIYEQFF.

This clone was detected many times. The CDR3 nucleotides read TGTGCCAGTAGTATGAACGGGCCCACCGGGGAGCTGTTTTTT. It codes for CASSMNGPTGELFF. The chain couples TRBV19 to TRBJ2-2; D is uncertain. The germline V gene encodes CDR1 LNHDA and CDR2 SQIVND (reference sequence). There are 14 residues in the CDR3. The ends were cut back, 3 bases at V and 4 bases at J, with 9 bases in the middle.